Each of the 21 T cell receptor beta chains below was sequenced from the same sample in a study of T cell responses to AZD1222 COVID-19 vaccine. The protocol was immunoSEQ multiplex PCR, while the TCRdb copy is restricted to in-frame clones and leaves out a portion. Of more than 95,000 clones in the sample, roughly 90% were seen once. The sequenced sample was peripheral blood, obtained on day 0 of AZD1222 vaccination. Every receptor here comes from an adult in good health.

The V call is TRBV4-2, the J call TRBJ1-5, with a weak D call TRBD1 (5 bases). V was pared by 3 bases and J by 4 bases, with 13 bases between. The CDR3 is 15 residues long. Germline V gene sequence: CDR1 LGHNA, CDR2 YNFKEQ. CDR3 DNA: TGTGCCAGCAGCCACGAGAGACAGACAAATCAGCCCCAGCATTTT. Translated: CASSHERQTNQPQHF.

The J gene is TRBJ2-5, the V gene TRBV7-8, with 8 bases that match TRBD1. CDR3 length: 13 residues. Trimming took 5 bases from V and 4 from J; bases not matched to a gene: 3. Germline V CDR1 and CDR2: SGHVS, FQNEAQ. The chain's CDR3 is CASSRDRRETQYF. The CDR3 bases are TGTGCCAGCAGCCGGGACAGGAGAGAGACCCAGTACTTC.

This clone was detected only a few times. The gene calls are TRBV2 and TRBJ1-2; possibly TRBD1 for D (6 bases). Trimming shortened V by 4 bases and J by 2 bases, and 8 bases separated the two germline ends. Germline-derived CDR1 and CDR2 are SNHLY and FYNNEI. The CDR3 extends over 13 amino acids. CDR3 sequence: CASSVQGNYGYTF. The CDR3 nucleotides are TGTGCCAGCAGTGTACAGGGAAACTATGGCTACACCTTC. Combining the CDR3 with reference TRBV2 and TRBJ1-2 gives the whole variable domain EPEVTQTPSHQVTQMGQEVILRCVPISNHLYFYWYRQILGQKVEFLVSFYNNEISEKSEIFDDQFSVERPDGSNFTLKIRSTKLEDSAMYFCASSVQGNYGYTFGSGTRLTVV.

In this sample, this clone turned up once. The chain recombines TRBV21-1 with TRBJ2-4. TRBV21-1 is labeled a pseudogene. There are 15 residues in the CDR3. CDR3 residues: CASSTRRTAKNIQYF. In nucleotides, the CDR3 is TGTGCCAGCAGCACCCGTCGGACCGCCAAAAACATTCAGTACTTC.

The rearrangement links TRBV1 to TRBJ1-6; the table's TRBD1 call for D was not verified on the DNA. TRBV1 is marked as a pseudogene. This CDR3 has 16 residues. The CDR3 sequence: CTSSQPRDRDNSPLHF. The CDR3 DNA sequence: TGCACCAGCAGTCAACCCCGGGACAGGGATAATTCACCCCTCCACTTT.

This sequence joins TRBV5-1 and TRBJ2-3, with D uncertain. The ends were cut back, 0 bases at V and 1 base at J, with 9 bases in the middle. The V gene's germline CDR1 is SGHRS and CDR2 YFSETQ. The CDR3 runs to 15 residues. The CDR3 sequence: CASSLDVLRTDTQYF. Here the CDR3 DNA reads TGCGCCAGCAGCTTGGATGTACTTCGCACAGATACGCAGTATTTT. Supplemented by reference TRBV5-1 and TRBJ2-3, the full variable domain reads KAGVTQTPRYLIKTRGQQVTLSCSPISGHRSVSWYQQTPGQGLQFLFEYFSETQRNKGNFPGRFSGRQFSNSRSEMNVSTLELGDSALYLCASSLDVLRTDTQYFGPGTRLTVL.

CDR3: CASSPAGLQETQYF. The CDR3, as DNA: TGTGCCAGCAGTCCTGCGGGACTTCAAGAGACCCAGTACTTC. V gene TRBV27 combines with J gene TRBJ2-5, with D perhaps TRBD2 (6 bases). This CDR3 is 14 amino acids long. Germline CDR1 is MNHEY and CDR2 is SMNVEV (reference sequence). Between the trimmed V and J ends, which lost 5 bases and 2 bases, there was a span of 12 bases.

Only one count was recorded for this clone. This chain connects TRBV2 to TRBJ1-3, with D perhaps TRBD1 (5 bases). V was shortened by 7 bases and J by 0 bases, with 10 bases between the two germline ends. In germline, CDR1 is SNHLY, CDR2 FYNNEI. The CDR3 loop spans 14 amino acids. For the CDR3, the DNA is TGTGCCAGCAATCGACAGCGCTCTGGAAACACCATATATTTT. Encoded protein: CASNRQRSGNTIYF.

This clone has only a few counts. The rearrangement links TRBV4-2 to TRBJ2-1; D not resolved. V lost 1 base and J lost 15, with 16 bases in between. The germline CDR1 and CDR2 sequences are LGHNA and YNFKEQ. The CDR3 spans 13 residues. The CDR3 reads CASSQVGDSSLFF. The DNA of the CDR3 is TGTGCCAGCAGCCAAGTAGGAGATTCCAGCCTGTTCTTC.

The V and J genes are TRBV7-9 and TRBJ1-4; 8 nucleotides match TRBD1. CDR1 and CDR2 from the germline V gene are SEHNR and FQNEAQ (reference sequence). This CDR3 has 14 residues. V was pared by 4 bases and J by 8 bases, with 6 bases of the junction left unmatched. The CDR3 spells CASSSTTGGEKLFF. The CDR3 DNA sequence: TGTGCCAGCAGCTCGACAACAGGGGGGGAAAAACTGTTTTTT. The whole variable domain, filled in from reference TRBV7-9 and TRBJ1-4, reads DTGVSQNPRHKITKRGQNVTFRCDPISEHNRLYWYRQTLGQGPEFLTYFQNEAQLEKSRLLSDRFSAERPKGSFSTLEIQRTEQGDSAMYLCASSSTTGGEKLFFGSGTQLSVL.

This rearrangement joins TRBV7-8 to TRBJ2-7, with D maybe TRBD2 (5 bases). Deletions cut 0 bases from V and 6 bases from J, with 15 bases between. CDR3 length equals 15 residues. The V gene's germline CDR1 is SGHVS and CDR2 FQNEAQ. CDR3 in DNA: TGTGCCAGCAGCTTAGCGCAGTTTATTGGGAGCGAGCAGTACTTC. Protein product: CASSLAQFIGSEQYF.

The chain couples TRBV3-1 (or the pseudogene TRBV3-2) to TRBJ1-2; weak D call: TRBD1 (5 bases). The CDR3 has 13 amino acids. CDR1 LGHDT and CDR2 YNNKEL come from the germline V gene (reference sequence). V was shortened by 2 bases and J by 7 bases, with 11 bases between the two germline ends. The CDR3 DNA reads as TGTGCCAGCAGCCAATTTTCAGGGACTGGCTACACCTTC. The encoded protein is CASSQFSGTGYTF.

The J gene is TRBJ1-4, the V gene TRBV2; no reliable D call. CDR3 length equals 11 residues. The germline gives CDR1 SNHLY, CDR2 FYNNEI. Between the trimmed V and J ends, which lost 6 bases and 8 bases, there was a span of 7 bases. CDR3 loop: CASRRAEKLFF. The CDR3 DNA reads TGTGCCAGCAGGAGAGCGGAAAAACTGTTTTTT. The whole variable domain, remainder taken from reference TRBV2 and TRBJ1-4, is EPEVTQTPSHQVTQMGQEVILRCVPISNHLYFYWYRQILGQKVEFLVSFYNNEISEKSEIFDDQFSVERPDGSNFTLKIRSTKLEDSAMYFCASRRAEKLFFGSGTQLSVL.

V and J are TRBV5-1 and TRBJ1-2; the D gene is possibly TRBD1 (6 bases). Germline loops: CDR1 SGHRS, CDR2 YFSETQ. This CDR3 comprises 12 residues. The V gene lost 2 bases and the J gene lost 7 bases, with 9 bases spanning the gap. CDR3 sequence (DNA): TGCGCCAGCAGCTTCACAGGGCGTGGCTACACCTTC. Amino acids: CASSFTGRGYTF.

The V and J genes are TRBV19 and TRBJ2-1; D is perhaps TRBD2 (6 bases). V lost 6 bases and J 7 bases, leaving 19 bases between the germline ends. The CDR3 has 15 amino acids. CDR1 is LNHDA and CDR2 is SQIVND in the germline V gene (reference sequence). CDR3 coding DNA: TGTGCCAGTAGCACCGGGACTGGGTGGTGGAATGAGCAGTTCTTC. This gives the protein CASSTGTGWWNEQFF.

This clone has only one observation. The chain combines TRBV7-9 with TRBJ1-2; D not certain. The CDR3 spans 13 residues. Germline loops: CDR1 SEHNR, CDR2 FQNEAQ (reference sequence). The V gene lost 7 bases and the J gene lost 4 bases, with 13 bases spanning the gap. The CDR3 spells CASTEEEGYGYTF. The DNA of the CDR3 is TGTGCCAGCACCGAGGAGGAGGGCTATGGCTACACCTTC.

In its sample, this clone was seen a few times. The CDR3 bases are TGTGCCAGCAGTCTCGGGACAGGGGGCTGGTACGAGCAGTACTTC. It yields the protein CASSLGTGGWYEQYF. The chain has TRBV28 and TRBJ2-7; 12 positions agree with TRBD1. Germline CDR1 MDHEN, CDR2 SYDVKM. This CDR3 contains 15 residues. The V and J ends lost 5 bases and 4 bases, in that order; junction bases with no gene match: 6.

Written as DNA, the CDR3 is TGTGCCAGCAGCATCATGAACACCGGGGAGCTGTTTTTT. Translated, it gives CASSIMNTGELFF. J is TRBJ2-2 and V is TRBV11-3; D is unresolved. The CDR3 runs 13 residues. CDR1 SGHNT and CDR2 YENEEA come from the germline V gene. Between the trimmed V and J ends, which lost 5 bases and 1 base, there was a span of 5 bases. The complete variable domain, with remaining parts taken from reference TRBV11-3 and TRBJ2-2, reads EAGVVQSPRYKIIEKKQPVAFWCNPISGHNTLYWYLQNLGQGPELLIRYENEEAVDDSQLPKDRFSAERLKGVDSTLKIQPAELGDSAVYLCASSIMNTGELFFGEGSRLTVL.

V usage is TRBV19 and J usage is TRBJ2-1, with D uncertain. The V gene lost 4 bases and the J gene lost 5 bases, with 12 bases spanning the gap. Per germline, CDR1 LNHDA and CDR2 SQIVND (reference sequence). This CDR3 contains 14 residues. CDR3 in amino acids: CASSTSPANNEQFF. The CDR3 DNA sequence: TGTGCCAGTAGTACTTCCCCAGCCAACAATGAGCAGTTCTTC.

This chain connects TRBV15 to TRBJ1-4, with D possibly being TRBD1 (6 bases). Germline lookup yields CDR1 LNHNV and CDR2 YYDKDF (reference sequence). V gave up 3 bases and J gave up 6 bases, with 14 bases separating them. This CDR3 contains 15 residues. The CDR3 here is CATSRPDSGDEKLFF. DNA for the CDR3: TGTGCCACCAGCAGGCCGGACAGTGGTGATGAAAAACTGTTTTTT.

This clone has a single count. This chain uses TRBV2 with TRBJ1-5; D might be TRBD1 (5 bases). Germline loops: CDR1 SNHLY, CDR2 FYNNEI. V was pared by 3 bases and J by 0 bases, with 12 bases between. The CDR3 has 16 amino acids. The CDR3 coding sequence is TGTGCCAGCAGTGATTTGGGGGATTATAGCAATCAGCCCCAGCATTTT. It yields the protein CASSDLGDYSNQPQHF.